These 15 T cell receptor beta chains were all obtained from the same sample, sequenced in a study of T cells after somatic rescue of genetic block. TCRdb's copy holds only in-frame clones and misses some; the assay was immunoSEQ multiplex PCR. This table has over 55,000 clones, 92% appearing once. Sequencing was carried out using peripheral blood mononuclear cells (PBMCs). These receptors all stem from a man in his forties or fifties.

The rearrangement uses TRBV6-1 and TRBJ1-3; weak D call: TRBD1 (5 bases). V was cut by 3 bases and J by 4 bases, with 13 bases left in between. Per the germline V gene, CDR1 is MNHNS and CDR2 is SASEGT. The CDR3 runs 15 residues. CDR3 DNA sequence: TGTGCCAGCAGTGAGTGGGCCGGGGCCGGAAACACCATATATTTT. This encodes CASSEWAGAGNTIYF.

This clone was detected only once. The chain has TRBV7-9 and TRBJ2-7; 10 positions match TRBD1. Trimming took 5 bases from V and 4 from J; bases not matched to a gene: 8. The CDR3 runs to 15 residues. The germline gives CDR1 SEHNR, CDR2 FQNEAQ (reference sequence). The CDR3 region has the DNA TGTGCCAGCAGCACCCGGGACAGGGGTGGGTACGAGCAGTACTTC. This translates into CASSTRDRGGYEQYF.

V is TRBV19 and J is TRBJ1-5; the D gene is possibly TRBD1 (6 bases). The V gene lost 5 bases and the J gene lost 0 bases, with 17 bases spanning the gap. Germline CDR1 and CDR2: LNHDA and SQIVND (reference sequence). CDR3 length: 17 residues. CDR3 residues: CASSVGTSARSNQPQHF. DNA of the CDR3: TGTGCCAGTAGTGTAGGGACATCGGCACGTAGCAATCAGCCCCAGCATTTT.

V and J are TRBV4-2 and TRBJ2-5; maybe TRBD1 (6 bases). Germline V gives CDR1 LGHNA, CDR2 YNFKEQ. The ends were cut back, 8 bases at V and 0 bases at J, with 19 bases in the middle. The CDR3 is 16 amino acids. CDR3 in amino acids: CASATRWGPNQETQYF. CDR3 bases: TGTGCCAGCGCCACTAGGTGGGGGCCAAACCAAGAGACCCAGTACTTC.

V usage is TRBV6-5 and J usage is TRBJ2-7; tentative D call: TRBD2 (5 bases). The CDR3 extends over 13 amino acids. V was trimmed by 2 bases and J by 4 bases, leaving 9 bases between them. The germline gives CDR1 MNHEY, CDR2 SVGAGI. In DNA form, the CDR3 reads TGTGCCAGCAGTTACGGTGGGAGTTACGAGCAGTACTTC. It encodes CASSYGGSYEQYF.

The CDR3 nucleotides read TGTGCCAGCAGCGTATCACCGGCTATTTCCCCGGATACGCAGTATTTT. Translation gives CASSVSPAISPDTQYF. This sequence joins TRBV9 and TRBJ2-3; D unclear. From germline, CDR1 is SGDLS and CDR2 YYNGEE. V shed 1 base and J shed 6 bases, with 18 bases lying between them. The CDR3 contains 16 residues.

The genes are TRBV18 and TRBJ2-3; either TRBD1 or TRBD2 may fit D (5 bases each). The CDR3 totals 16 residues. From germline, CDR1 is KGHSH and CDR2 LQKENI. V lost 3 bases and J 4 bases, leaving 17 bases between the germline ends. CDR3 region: CASSPAGGVQADTQYF. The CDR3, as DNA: TGTGCCAGCTCACCGGCTGGGGGAGTTCAGGCAGATACGCAGTATTTT.

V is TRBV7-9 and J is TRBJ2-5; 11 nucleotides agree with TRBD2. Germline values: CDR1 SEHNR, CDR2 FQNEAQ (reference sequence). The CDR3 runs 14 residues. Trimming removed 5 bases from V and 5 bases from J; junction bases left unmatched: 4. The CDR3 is CASSQLAGVETQYF. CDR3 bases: TGTGCCAGCAGCCAACTAGCGGGAGTTGAGACCCAGTACTTC.

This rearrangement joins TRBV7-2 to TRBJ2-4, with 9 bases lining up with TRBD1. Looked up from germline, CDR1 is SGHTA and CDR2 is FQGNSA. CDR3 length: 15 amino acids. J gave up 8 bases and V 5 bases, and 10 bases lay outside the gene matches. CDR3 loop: CASSPTAGQGYIQYF. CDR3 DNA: TGTGCCAGCAGCCCGACAGCGGGACAGGGCTACATTCAGTACTTC.

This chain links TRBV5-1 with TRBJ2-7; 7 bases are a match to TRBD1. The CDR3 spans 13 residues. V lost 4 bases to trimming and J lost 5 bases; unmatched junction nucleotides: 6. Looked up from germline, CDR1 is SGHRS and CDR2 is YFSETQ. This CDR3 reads CASSRQGDHEQYF. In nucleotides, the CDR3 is TGCGCCAGCAGCAGGCAGGGGGACCACGAGCAGTACTTC.

CDR3 sequence: CASSRDLYNSPLHF. The CDR3 nucleotides are TGTGCCAGCAGCAGAGATCTTTATAATTCACCCCTCCACTTT. This chain connects TRBV7-2 to TRBJ1-6; D call uncertain. Germline V CDR1 and CDR2: SGHTA, FQGNSA. The V end lost 5 bases, the J end lost 4 bases, and 9 bases lay between the germline ends. This CDR3 comprises 14 residues. Based on the CDR3 plus reference TRBV7-2 and TRBJ1-6, the full variable domain is GAGVSQSPSNKVTEKGKDVELRCDPISGHTALYWYRQSLGQGLEFLIYFQGNSAPDKSGLPSDRFSAERTGGSVSTLTIQRTQQEDSAVYLCASSRDLYNSPLHFGNGTRLTVT.

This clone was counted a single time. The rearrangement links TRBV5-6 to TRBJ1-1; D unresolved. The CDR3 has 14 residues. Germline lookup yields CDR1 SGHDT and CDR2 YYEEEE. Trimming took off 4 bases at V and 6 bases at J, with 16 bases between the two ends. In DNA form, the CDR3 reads TGTGCCAGCAGCGTCCTCAGGTCTCCCGCTGAAGCTTTCTTT. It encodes CASSVLRSPAEAFF.

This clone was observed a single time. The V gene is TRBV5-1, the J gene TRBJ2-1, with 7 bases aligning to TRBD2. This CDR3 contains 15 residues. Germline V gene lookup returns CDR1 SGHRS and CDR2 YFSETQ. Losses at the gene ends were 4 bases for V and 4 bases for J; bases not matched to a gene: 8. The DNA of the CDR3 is TGCGCCAGCAGCCTCGGGGACTACCCTTACAATGAGCAGTTCTTC. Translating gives CASSLGDYPYNEQFF.

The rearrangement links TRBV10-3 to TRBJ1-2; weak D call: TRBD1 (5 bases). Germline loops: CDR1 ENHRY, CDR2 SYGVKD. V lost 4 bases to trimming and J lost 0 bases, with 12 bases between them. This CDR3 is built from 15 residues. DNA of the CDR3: TGTGCCATCAGTGGGACCTGGGGGACTAACTATGGCTACACCTTC. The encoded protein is CAISGTWGTNYGYTF.

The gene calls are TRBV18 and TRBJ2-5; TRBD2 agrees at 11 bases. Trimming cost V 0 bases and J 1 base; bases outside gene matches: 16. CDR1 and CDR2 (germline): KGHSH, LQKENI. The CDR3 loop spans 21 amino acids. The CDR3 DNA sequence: TGTGCCAGCTCACCACCACTCCGGGGACTAGCGGCCAGTGGGGCCCAAGAGACCCAGTACTTC. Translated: CASSPPLRGLAASGAQETQYF.